The 32 T cell receptor beta chains below were found in one sample sequenced in a study of Ad26.COV2.S vaccination and SARS-CoV-2 variants. Assay: immunoSEQ multiplex PCR; the TCRdb copy retains only in-frame clones and omits some. There are around 45,000 clones in the sample; about 80% occur only once, and around half lies in the top ten. The sample was peripheral blood, taken after recovery from COVID-19. The receptors shown here come from a human donor who had recovered from COVID-19.

This clone was seen just once. The V call is TRBV2, the J call TRBJ2-5; 11 bases map to TRBD2. Looked up from germline, CDR1 is SNHLY and CDR2 is FYNNEI. With V trimmed by 4 bases and J by 4 bases, 5 bases remained unmatched. This CDR3 region has 15 residues. The CDR3 DNA follows: TGTGCCAGCAGTGTACTAGCGGGAGCTTCAGAGACCCAGTACTTC. This codes for CASSVLAGASETQYF.

V gene TRBV9 combines with J gene TRBJ1-2; no clear D gene. Germline CDR1 and CDR2: SGDLS and YYNGEE. The CDR3 contains 14 residues. Trimming shortened V by 4 bases and J by 5 bases, and 15 bases separated the two germline ends. As DNA, the CDR3 is TGTGCCAGCAGCCCCCTCGGACCTGTTTATGGCTACACCTTC. Protein product: CASSPLGPVYGYTF.

The chain is built from TRBV5-1 and TRBJ2-2; 7 bases are a match to TRBD2. Germline V CDR1 and CDR2: SGHRS, YFSETQ. The trim removed 0 bases at V and 7 bases at J, leaving 9 bases unmatched. This CDR3 is 16 amino acids long. Written as DNA, the CDR3 is TGCGCCAGCAGCTTGGCCGACGGGCGGGAGATCGGGGAGCTGTTTTTT. It encodes CASSLADGREIGELFF.

The chain couples TRBV14 to TRBJ1-2; unclear D gene. CDR1 and CDR2 (germline): SGHDN, FVKESK. V was pared by 1 base and J by 3 bases, with 9 bases between. The CDR3 loop spans 14 amino acids. In DNA form, the CDR3 reads TGTGCCAGCAGCCAAGGCGGCGTTTACTATGGCTACACCTTC. Translating it yields CASSQGGVYYGYTF.

The DNA for the CDR3 is TGTGCCAGCTTCTCAGGGACAGGTGTATACGGGGAGCTGTTTTTT. This encodes CASFSGTGVYGELFF. This chain connects TRBV7-9 to TRBJ2-2; the match to TRBD1 covers 8 bases. The V gene's germline CDR1 is SEHNR and CDR2 FQNEAQ (reference sequence). V trimming: 8 bases; J trimming: 7 bases; junction bases outside the gene matches: 12. The CDR3 is made up of 15 amino acids.

The count of this clone is one. J is TRBJ2-3 and V is TRBV11-2, with 8 bases matching TRBD2. V was clipped by 1 base and J by 3 bases; unmatched bases: 6. There are 16 residues in the CDR3. Germline CDR1 SGHAT, CDR2 FQNNGV. The CDR3 protein is CASSLGGGRKTDTQYF. In DNA form, the CDR3 reads TGTGCCAGCAGCTTAGGGGGCGGGAGGAAGACAGATACGCAGTATTTT.

The V gene is TRBV5-5, the J gene TRBJ2-7; D perhaps matches TRBD1 (6 bases). From germline, CDR1 is SGHKS and CDR2 YYEKEE (reference sequence). V lost 0 bases to trimming and J lost 0 bases, with 10 bases between them. The CDR3 runs 15 residues. The CDR3 DNA is TGTGCCAGCAGCTTGGCGGGGACAATCTCCTACGAGCAGTACTTC. This codes for CASSLAGTISYEQYF.

In its sample, this clone was seen a few times. The rearrangement joins TRBV7-2 to TRBJ2-4; D uncertain. This CDR3 is 13 amino acids long. Germline CDR1 SGHTA, CDR2 FQGNSA. V lost 2 bases and J lost 3, with 5 bases in between. The CDR3 DNA reads as TGTGCCAGCAGCTTAACAGACAAAAACATTCAGTACTTC. Its protein product is CASSLTDKNIQYF.

J is TRBJ1-5 and V is TRBV19; possibly TRBD1 for D (5 bases). Germline assignment: CDR1 LNHDA and CDR2 SQIVND (reference sequence). The V end lost 5 bases, the J end lost 3 bases, and 11 bases lay between the germline ends. CDR3 length: 14 amino acids. The chain's CDR3 is CASSVGLNNQPQHF. The CDR3 coding sequence is TGTGCCAGTAGTGTGGGACTTAACAATCAGCCCCAGCATTTT.

The J gene is TRBJ1-5, the V gene TRBV12-5; D unresolved. V was cut by 2 bases and J by 9 bases, with 17 bases left in between. The CDR3 has 15 residues. Germline-derived CDR1 and CDR2 are LGHNT and FRNRAP. CDR3 bases: TGTGCTAGTGGTTTGTATCTCGGCGAAAACGGGCCCCAGCATTTT. Protein: CASGLYLGENGPQHF.

This clone was observed a handful of times. V usage is TRBV3-1 (or the pseudogene TRBV3-2) and J usage is TRBJ2-2; D possibly matches TRBD1 or TRBD2 (5 bases each). The CDR3 spans 13 residues. Trimming removed 2 bases at V and 6 bases at J, with 7 bases between. Germline-derived CDR1 and CDR2 are LGHDT and YNNKEL (reference sequence). The CDR3: CASSQRGSGELFF. CDR3 DNA sequence: TGTGCCAGCAGCCAACGGGGCTCCGGGGAGCTGTTTTTT.

The rearrangement links TRBV2 to TRBJ2-6, with TRBD2 identical over 8 bases. This CDR3 has 15 residues. Losses at the gene ends were 6 bases for V and 2 bases for J; bases not matched to a gene: 3. Germline V gene lookup returns CDR1 SNHLY and CDR2 FYNNEI. The CDR3 is CASSTAGAGANVLTF. The DNA for the CDR3 is TGTGCCAGCAGCACAGCGGGAGCTGGGGCCAACGTCCTGACTTTC.

The J gene is TRBJ2-3, the V gene TRBV10-3; TRBD2 agrees at 9 bases. The CDR3 extends over 13 amino acids. V lost 10 bases, J lost 6 bases, and 8 bases stayed unmatched. Germline V gives CDR1 ENHRY, CDR2 SYGVKD. In DNA form, the CDR3 reads TGTGCCAAGGCTAGCGGGGACCGCGATACGCAGTATTTT. This sequence encodes CAKASGDRDTQYF.

V is TRBV9 and J is TRBJ1-4; D unresolved. Germline loops: CDR1 SGDLS, CDR2 YYNGEE. The V end was cut by 0 bases, the J end by 8 bases, with 17 bases between. The CDR3 has 16 amino acids. The CDR3: CASSVGSLVGGEKLFF. Written as DNA, the CDR3 is TGTGCCAGCAGCGTAGGGTCTCTCGTCGGCGGAGAAAAACTGTTTTTT.

The rearrangement joins TRBV7-2 to TRBJ2-6; 8 bases are shared with TRBD1. Germline lookup yields CDR1 SGHTA and CDR2 FQGNSA. The CDR3 totals 17 residues. The trim removed 4 bases at V and 1 base at J, leaving 6 bases unmatched. CDR3 sequence reads: CASSSRGLRSGANVLTF. DNA of the CDR3: TGTGCCAGCAGCTCCAGGGGGCTGAGATCTGGGGCCAACGTCCTGACTTTC.

In this sample, this clone turned up once. This chain links TRBV19 with TRBJ2-1, with D perhaps TRBD1 (5 bases). Germline CDR1 is LNHDA and CDR2 is SQIVND (reference sequence). This CDR3 is built from 15 residues. V shed 5 bases and J shed 1 base, with 12 bases lying between them. This CDR3 is CASSPLDRSYNEQFF. The CDR3 coding sequence is TGTGCCAGTAGTCCCCTCGACAGATCCTACAATGAGCAGTTCTTC.

The J gene is TRBJ2-3, the V gene TRBV9, with 11 bases that match TRBD2. The J segment lost 4 bases and the V segment lost 4 bases, leaving 5 bases of the junction unmatched. The CDR3 is 15 residues long. Germline values: CDR1 SGDLS, CDR2 YYNGEE. The CDR3: CASSPTSGGADTQYF. CDR3 nucleotides: TGTGCCAGCAGCCCAACTAGCGGGGGAGCAGATACGCAGTATTTT.

This chain joins TRBV2 and TRBJ1-2; a weak D match, TRBD1 (6 bases). Trimming stripped 6 bases from V and 7 bases from J, with 12 bases between. Germline lookup yields CDR1 SNHLY and CDR2 FYNNEI. This CDR3 is built from 12 residues. The CDR3 nucleotides read TGTGCCAGCAGGGGGGACACAACTGGCTACACCTTC. This encodes CASRGDTTGYTF.

The chain recombines TRBV2 with TRBJ1-6, with 9 bases aligning to TRBD1. CDR3 size: 14 residues. V trimming: 5 bases; J trimming: 7 bases; junction bases outside the gene matches: 3. CDR1 and CDR2 (germline): SNHLY, FYNNEI. The CDR3 is CASSPGTGNSPLHF. The CDR3 DNA sequence: TGTGCCAGCAGTCCCGGGACAGGGAATTCACCCCTCCACTTT. The full variable domain, in which reference TRBV2 and TRBJ1-6 provide the parts outside the CDR3, is EPEVTQTPSHQVTQMGQEVILRCVPISNHLYFYWYRQILGQKVEFLVSFYNNEISEKSEIFDDQFSVERPDGSNFTLKIRSTKLEDSAMYFCASSPGTGNSPLHFGNGTRLTVT.

The chain joins TRBV21-1 to TRBJ2-4; TRBD2 is the table's D call, not checked against the DNA. TRBV21-1 is flagged as a pseudogene. This CDR3 has 18 residues. The CDR3 coding sequence is TGTGCCAGCAGCAAGTCCGTCTACAGACAATCGGGAGCGGGGGGCCCGTACTTC. Amino acids: CASSKSVYRQSGAGGPYF.

The chain is built from TRBV6-2 or TRBV6-3 and TRBJ2-7; D remains ambiguous. The ends were cut back, 6 bases at V and 5 bases at J, with 17 bases in the middle. Germline values: CDR1 MNHEY, CDR2 SVGEGT. The CDR3 covers 14 residues. The CDR3 loop is CASSTRLPQDEQYV. CDR3 coding DNA: TGTGCCAGCAGCACTCGACTCCCTCAGGACGAGCAGTACGTC.

The chain uses TRBV18 and TRBJ2-2; D is perhaps TRBD2 (6 bases). The CDR3 spans 14 residues. With 0 bases removed from V and 8 bases from J, the gap between germline ends came to 10 bases. The V gene's germline CDR1 is KGHSH and CDR2 LQKENI. This CDR3 reads CASSPPSGAGELFF. CDR3 in DNA: TGTGCCAGCTCACCACCGTCGGGAGCGGGGGAGCTGTTTTTT.

V gene TRBV19 combines with J gene TRBJ2-7, with 9 positions matching TRBD2. The V segment lost 6 bases and the J segment 3 bases; nucleotides outside the gene matches: 9. In germline, CDR1 is LNHDA, CDR2 SQIVND (reference sequence). The CDR3 length is 15 residues. CDR3 coding DNA: TGTGCCAGTAGCCCAGCGGGGGGCTCCTTCTACGAGCAGTACGTC. This codes for CASSPAGGSFYEQYV.

The chain couples TRBV2 to TRBJ2-3; TRBD2 is a possible D gene (5 bases). Germline CDR1 SNHLY, CDR2 FYNNEI. This CDR3 has 14 amino acids. The V end was cut by 7 bases, the J end by 0 bases, with 11 bases between. The CDR3 sequence: CASNEGPSTDTQYF. As DNA, the CDR3 is TGTGCCAGCAACGAGGGTCCTAGCACAGATACGCAGTATTTT. Complete variable domain (other parts from reference TRBV2 and TRBJ2-3): EPEVTQTPSHQVTQMGQEVILRCVPISNHLYFYWYRQILGQKVEFLVSFYNNEISEKSEIFDDQFSVERPDGSNFTLKIRSTKLEDSAMYFCASNEGPSTDTQYFGPGTRLTVL.

The V call is TRBV19, the J call TRBJ1-4; D unresolved. Trimming stripped 7 bases from V and 9 bases from J, with 18 bases between. The V gene's germline CDR1 is LNHDA and CDR2 SQIVND (reference sequence). The CDR3 contains 14 residues. The CDR3 nucleotides read TGTGCCAGTACCCCACCCCATGGGCGGCAAAAACTGTTTTTT. Amino acid sequence: CASTPPHGRQKLFF.

This chain connects TRBV7-6 to TRBJ2-2; no definite D call. The V end lost 5 bases, the J end lost 7 bases, and 14 bases lay between the germline ends. CDR1 and CDR2 (germline): SGHVS, FNYEAQ. The CDR3 sequence is 14 residues long. CDR3 DNA: TGTGCCAGCAGCCTTAGCATTGAGCACGGGGAGCTGTTTTTT. Amino acids: CASSLSIEHGELFF.

The CDR3, as DNA: TGTGCCAGCAGTGTAGGACAGGGGCGTTATGGCTACACCTTC. Translated: CASSVGQGRYGYTF. The V and J genes are TRBV27 and TRBJ1-2; 9 bases align to TRBD1. This CDR3 contains 14 residues. Trimming took 5 bases from V and 5 from J; bases not matched to a gene: 6. Germline V gene data show CDR1 as MNHEY and CDR2 as SMNVEV (reference sequence).

V usage is TRBV27 and J usage is TRBJ1-2; no clear D. CDR3 length equals 13 residues. V was shortened by 5 bases and J by 8 bases, with 15 bases between the two germline ends. The V gene's germline CDR1 is MNHEY and CDR2 SMNVEV (reference sequence). CDR3 bases: TGTGCCAGCAGTCCGTTTTCTGAACAGGGCTACACCTTC. Its translation is CASSPFSEQGYTF.

This clone was seen once. The chain employs TRBV28 and TRBJ1-2, with a weak D call TRBD1 (6 bases). The CDR3 loop spans 14 amino acids. The germline V gene has CDR1 MDHEN and CDR2 SYDVKM. Trimming removed 8 bases from V and 1 base from J, with 14 bases in between. CDR3 sequence reads: CASWPLQGNYGYTF. CDR3 nucleotide sequence: TGTGCCAGCTGGCCCCTACAGGGTAACTATGGCTACACCTTC.

The chain combines TRBV6-6 with TRBJ2-2, with 8 bases lining up with TRBD2. Germline values: CDR1 MNHNY, CDR2 SVGAGI (reference sequence). Trimming removed 4 bases from V and 6 bases from J; junction bases left unmatched: 7. This CDR3 is 15 amino acids long. The CDR3 spells CASSSFAGGSGELFF. CDR3 DNA sequence: TGTGCCAGCAGTTCCTTCGCGGGAGGCTCCGGGGAGCTGTTTTTT.

The chain uses TRBV20-1 and TRBJ2-1, with 11 bases fitting TRBD2. The V segment lost 3 bases and the J segment 8 bases; nucleotides outside the gene matches: 12. The V gene's germline CDR1 is DFQATT and CDR2 SNEGSKA (reference sequence). The CDR3 has 16 residues. The CDR3 sequence: CSASDRLAGFIYEQFF. The CDR3 DNA follows: TGCAGTGCTAGTGATAGACTAGCGGGATTTATATATGAGCAGTTCTTC.

The chain combines TRBV25-1 with TRBJ1-1, with a tentative D call TRBD1 (6 bases). CDR3 length: 15 amino acids. Deletions cut 2 bases from V and 3 bases from J, with 13 bases between. Germline CDR1 reads MGHDK; CDR2 reads SYGVNS. CDR3 in amino acids: CASSEIGAGDTEAFF. CDR3 DNA sequence: TGTGCCAGCAGTGAAATTGGGGCAGGGGACACTGAAGCTTTCTTT.